This T cell receptor beta chain emerged from a study of blood T cell repertoires in COVID-19. Original handling: From reference gene primer amplification, estimates of nucleated cell counts were derived. This table comes from immunoSEQ multiplex PCR, and its TCRdb copy is limited to in-frame clones, with some not included. V, J and clone size reflect that table, while D and trimming were determined from the DNA. The sample has about 250,000 clones, around 84% seen once. The CDR3 sequence is 18 residues long. This clonotype originated in a man aged 35-49 years who had recovered from COVID-19. The chain recombines TRBV21-1 with TRBJ1-1; the table assigns TRBD1, which was not confirmed against the DNA. TRBV21-1 is flagged as a pseudogene. The sequencing input was PBMCs or T cells enriched from blood (not recorded which). CDR3 DNA sequence: TGTGCCAGCAGCAAAGTCCGGGCAGGGGGGTGGATGAACACTGAAGCTTTCTTT. Its translation: CASSKVRAGGWMNTEAFF.